This T cell receptor beta chain was identified during a study of glioma-infiltrating T cells. Findings and caveats of the study: Tissue-blood divergence was below expectation in non-neoplastic patients, above in gliomas. CDR3 overlap between tissue and blood was very small.

Regarding this clonotype: What it binds is unknown. One end of the junction does not line up with germline, which may come from a read error.

Using RNA template, CDR3s of TCR alpha and beta were amplified with iRepertoire arm-PCR. From the multiplex PCR reads, TCRdb called clonotypes with MiXCR, one entry per CDR3 protein. The sample gives 4,500 to 6,000 distinct CDR3 sequences, 31% of which show up once; around 6.6% is in the top ten. The sequenced material came from glioma tissue, nonneoplastic brain tissue, or PBMCs (not recorded which). The TCR sequence derives from a human donor with low-grade glioma or glioblastoma, undergoing nonglioma brain surgery, or in good health (not recorded which).

The CDR3 reads CGASISGQVNTEAFF. The CDR3 coding sequence is TGCGGTGCCAGTATTTCGGGACAGGTGAACACTGAAGCTTTCTTT. The chain employs TRBV20-1 and TRBJ1-1, with TRBD1 identical over 8 bases. Germline assignment: CDR1 DFQATT and CDR2 SNEGSKA (reference sequence). The CDR3 consists of 15 residues.